A selection of T cell receptor beta chains follows, all from one sample in a study of cytomegalovirus exposure and HLA in healthy donors. Produced via immunoSEQ multiplex PCR; TCRdb's table is partial and in-frame only. The data show about 180,000 clones, less than 85% seen once. Sequenced input: PBMCs. The source of these receptors is a man aged 18 to 30 in good health and CMV-seropositive. The CDR3 runs from the conserved cysteine through the conserved F or W. D genes are given only for firm matches. Where a row states a size, it is once, few, many or the class of an expanded clone; other rows omit it.

D,J,size,V,DNA,CDR3
TRBD1,TRBJ2-7,NA,TRBV29-1,TGCAGCGTCAGACTCGGGACAGATTTATATGGGCAGTACTTC,CSVRLGTDLYGQYF
TRBD2,TRBJ2-1,NA,TRBV14,TGTGCCAGCAGTACCCCGGGACTAGCTGACGAGCAGTTCTTC,CASSTPGLADEQFF
TRBD1,TRBJ1-2,NA,TRBV9,TGTGCCAGCAGCATGGGACAGGGTAGTAATGGCTACACCTTC,CASSMGQGSNGYTF
NA,TRBJ2-7,NA,TRBV11-2,TGTGCCAGCAGCTCCGCAGGGGGGCCTGGGTACGAGCAGTACTTC,CASSSAGGPGYEQYF
TRBD1,TRBJ1-1,once,TRBV7-9,TGTGCCAGCAGCTTGGGGACAGGAATGAACACTGAAGCTTTCTTT,CASSLGTGMNTEAFF
NA,TRBJ2-5,once,TRBV5-1,TGCGCCTCTACCCTGGGGGCAGGCAGACAAGAGACCCAGTACTTC,CASTLGAGRQETQYF
TRBD1,TRBJ2-5,NA,TRBV7-7,TGTGCCAGCAGTCCCGGGACAGGGGAAGAGACCCAGTACTTC,CASSPGTGEETQYF
NA,TRBJ1-5,NA,TRBV7-9,TGTGCCAGCAGCGCGAGTCAGGGTGGACAGCCCCAGCATTTT,CASSASQGGQPQHF
TRBD2,TRBJ2-3,few,TRBV28,TGTGCCAGCAGTTCAGGACTAGCGGGCACAGATACGCAGTATTTT,CASSSGLAGTDTQYF
NA,TRBJ2-3,NA,TRBV2,TGTGCCAGCAGTGACCCCACGTTCGGGGGGAAGGGGACCGGGGGCCCACCAGATACGCAGTATTTT,CASSDPTFGGKGTGGPPDTQYF
NA,TRBJ1-1,few,TRBV6-1,TGTGCCAGCAGTGGTCGCAGGGGAAACACTGAAGCTTTCTTT,CASSGRRGNTEAFF
NA,TRBJ1-2,NA,TRBV25-1,TGTGCCAGTAGCCTCGGGGGGGCGAGGTATGGCTACACCTTC,CASSLGGARYGYTF
TRBD1,TRBJ2-1,NA,TRBV5-6,TGTGCCAGCAGCAAAAAGGGGGCTGGAAATGAGCAGTTCTTC,CASSKKGAGNEQFF
TRBD2,TRBJ2-1,NA,TRBV4-1,TGCGCCAGCAGGCACGGGCTAGCGGGGGTGCCGGGTGAGCAGTTCTTC,CASRHGLAGVPGEQFF
TRBD1,TRBJ1-2,NA,TRBV12-5,TGTGCTAGTGGTACCGGGACAGGGGAGAGCTATGGCTACACCTTC,CASGTGTGESYGYTF
TRBD2,TRBJ2-3,NA,TRBV5-1,TGCGCCAGCAGCGTTGGGACTAGCGGGCCTAGCACAGATACGCAGTATTTT,CASSVGTSGPSTDTQYF
TRBD2,TRBJ2-1,NA,TRBV7-3,TGTGCCAGCAGCTTACTAGCGGGGGCCAACAATGAGCAGTTCTTC,CASSLLAGANNEQFF
TRBD1,TRBJ1-4,NA,TRBV11-2,TGTGCCAGCAGCCCGGACAGGGTAAATGAAAAACTGTTTTTT,CASSPDRVNEKLFF
TRBD1,TRBJ1-5,once,TRBV27,TGTGCCAGCGCCAGGGGGGTAGGATCCCCCCAGCATTTT,CASARGVGSPQHF
TRBD1,TRBJ1-2,NA,TRBV30,TGTGCCTGGAGTACGGGACAGGGCCACGCCCTCTATGGCTACACCTTC,CAWSTGQGHALYGYTF
NA,TRBJ1-2,NA,TRBV6-1,TGTGCCAGCAGTGAAGCGCGGGGGCGCGACTATGGCTACACCTTC,CASSEARGRDYGYTF
NA,TRBJ1-2,NA,TRBV6-5,TGTGCCAGCAGCTTACTAGGGGGCTATGGCTACACCTTC,CASSLLGGYGYTF
NA,TRBJ2-1,NA,TRBV9,TGTGCCAGCAGCGTAGATGGGGGGATGGGCAATGAGCAGTTCTTC,CASSVDGGMGNEQFF
NA,TRBJ2-2,NA,TRBV28,TGTGCCAGCAGTTTTCTTATAGGGACTGCGAACACCGGGGAGCTGTTTTTT,CASSFLIGTANTGELFF
TRBD1,TRBJ1-2,few,TRBV6-5,TGTGCCAGCAGATCCCAGGGGGACGGCACGAATGGCTACACCTTC,CASRSQGDGTNGYTF
NA,TRBJ2-3,NA,TRBV6-1,TGTGCCAGCAGTGAGCGCCCCACAGATACGCAGTATTTT,CASSERPTDTQYF
NA,TRBJ2-2,many,TRBV6-5,TGTGCCAGCAGTTACTCTCGCGATTATGGGGAGCTGTTTTTT,CASSYSRDYGELFF
NA,TRBJ2-6,NA,TRBV25-1,TGTGCCAGCAGTGATTCCCAGGGGCGAGGTGGGGCCAACGTCCTGACTTTC,CASSDSQGRGGANVLTF
NA,TRBJ2-7,NA,TRBV19,TGTGCCAGTAGTATAACAGGAGCCACCTACGAGCAGTACTTC,CASSITGATYEQYF
NA,TRBJ1-1,NA,TRBV27,TGTGCCAGCAGTTTATCCGTACAGGGTCCTGAAGCTTTCTTT,CASSLSVQGPEAFF
TRBD2,TRBJ2-3,NA,TRBV27,TGTGCCAGCAGTTTAGACGTAGCGGGAGTTGAAGATACGCAGTATTTT,CASSLDVAGVEDTQYF
TRBD2,TRBJ2-7,NA,TRBV19,TGTGCCAGTAGTCCCTCCCCGGGACTAGCGGGATCGTACGAGCAGTACTTC,CASSPSPGLAGSYEQYF
TRBD1,TRBJ1-4,NA,TRBV9,TGTGCCAGCAGCTCCGGACAGGGGAAGGGGGAAAAACTGTTTTTT,CASSSGQGKGEKLFF
NA,TRBJ2-1,NA,TRBV27,TGTGCCAGCAGTCCCCGAGGGACTCGACAGTTCTTC,CASSPRGTRQFF
NA,TRBJ2-4,NA,TRBV2,TGTGCCAGCAGTGAACTAGAAGGAGCCAAAAACATTCAGTACTTC,CASSELEGAKNIQYF
TRBD2,TRBJ2-1,NA,TRBV7-9,TGTGCCAGCAGCTTTGGGGGACTAGTCGACAATGAGCAGTTCTTC,CASSFGGLVDNEQFF
TRBD2,TRBJ2-2,NA,TRBV11-2,TGTGCCAGCAGCCAGGGACTAGCTGGGCCCGGGGAGCTGTTTTTT,CASSQGLAGPGELFF
TRBD1,TRBJ2-1,NA,TRBV18,TGTGCCAGCTCACCAACGGGACAGGGATACAATGAGCAGTTCTTC,CASSPTGQGYNEQFF
TRBD2,TRBJ2-5,NA,TRBV5-4,TGTGCCAGCAGCTTGGGCCTAGCGGGGGCCCTCCAAGAGACCCAGTACTTC,CASSLGLAGALQETQYF
TRBD1,TRBJ1-2,NA,TRBV2,TGTGCCAGCATGGGACAGGGTAGCTATGGCTACACCTTC,CASMGQGSYGYTF
NA,TRBJ2-5,NA,TRBV4-2,TGTGCCAGCAGCCAATCCGGTCTCTTTAAAGAGACCCAGTACTTC,CASSQSGLFKETQYF
NA,TRBJ2-5,NA,TRBV9,TGTGCCAGCAGCGTTGATAGCCGCCAAGAGACCCAGTACTTC,CASSVDSRQETQYF
NA,TRBJ2-2,few,TRBV6-6,TGTGCCAGCAGGCCAACAGGGAACACCGGGGAGCTGTTTTTT,CASRPTGNTGELFF
NA,TRBJ1-1,few,TRBV2,TGTGCCACGGGACTGGACGGAGCCGTCGGAGCTTTCTTT,CATGLDGAVGAFF
NA,TRBJ2-3,NA,TRBV5-4,TGTGCCAGCAGCTTCTTTAGCGGAAACACAGATACGCAGTATTTT,CASSFFSGNTDTQYF
NA,TRBJ2-2,NA,TRBV30,TGTGCCTGGAGTCGGGGACATGTGAACACCGGGGAGCTGTTTTTT,CAWSRGHVNTGELFF
TRBD1,TRBJ2-7,NA,TRBV6-1,TGTGCCAGCAGATTAGGGACAGGGGGCTCCTACGAGCAGTACTTC,CASRLGTGGSYEQYF
TRBD1,TRBJ1-6,NA,TRBV28,TGTGCCAGCAGCAAGTACCGGGGACAGGGGCATAATTCACCCCTCCACTTT,CASSKYRGQGHNSPLHF
NA,TRBJ1-6,NA,TRBV27,TGTGCCAGCAGTTTTGGGGGGTACGGTTCACCCCTCCACTTT,CASSFGGYGSPLHF
TRBD2,TRBJ2-3,NA,TRBV4-1,TGCGCCAGCAGCCCCGCGGGGGTACCCGTTACAGATACGCAGTATTTT,CASSPAGVPVTDTQYF